This T cell receptor (beta chain) originates from a study of cytomegalovirus exposure and HLA in healthy donors. On this clone: Its antigen is still unknown.

PCR involved 60 Vbeta and 13 Jbeta primers. The assay was immunoSEQ multiplex PCR, and TCRdb's table has in-frame clones only and misses some. The table includes 150,000 or so clones, 80% to 90% detected once. Overall study results and limits: Later on, a genetic analysis was performed. It linked a missense variant in DCLRE1C with V- and J-gene trimming of TCR beta. Apparent HLA restriction characterized most CMV-associated TCR beta chains in a later analysis.

This receptor was obtained from a young man in good health and CMV-seropositive. Sequenced sample: PBMCs.

CDR3 nucleotide sequence: TGTGCCAGTAATCGGGACAGGCTCTACAATGAGCAGTTCTTC. Translated: CASNRDRLYNEQFF. This chain joins TRBV19 and TRBJ2-1; 8 nucleotides match TRBD1. CDR3 length: 14 amino acids. J gave up 3 bases and V 7 bases, and 5 bases lay outside the gene matches. CDR1 and CDR2 (germline): LNHDA, SQIVND (reference sequence).